Listed below are T cell receptor beta chains from one sample, sequenced in a study of T cell repertoires in cytomegalovirus infection. The antigens these receptors bind are not known. TCRdb itself ran the reads through MiXCR, one entry per CDR3 protein. The data hold approximately 300,000 distinct CDR3 sequences, with roughly 25% observed a single time. Sequenced material: cultured PBMCs, taken from culture after CMV antigen stimulation. These receptors were obtained from a human donor in good health (CMV status not recorded). Some clones in this sample may be carry-over from other donors' samples. The CDR3 runs from the conserved cysteine through the conserved F or W.

TRBV11-2	TRBJ2-1	CASSPWHEQFF
TRBV19	TRBJ2-3	CASAGTRTDTQYF
TRBV7-2	TRBJ2-6	CASSPGGANVLTF
TRBV12-3/TRBV12-4	TRBJ1-5	CASSYRGKQPQHF
TRBV4-2	TRBJ2-5	CASSQKGQQETQYF
TRBV29-1	TRBJ2-7	CSVVTLDRGTTYEQYF
TRBV4-1	TRBJ2-1	CASSQVGQGWDNEQFF
TRBV12-3/TRBV12-4	TRBJ2-6	CASSQGRGLSGANVLTF
TRBV9	TRBJ1-1	CASSAGQGLPPVEAFF
TRBV7-2	TRBJ2-5	CASSLVAGLGETQYF
TRBV28	TRBJ1-5	CACASNQPQHF
TRBV9	TRBJ1-2	CASSAWDRDNYGYTF
TRBV7-9	TRBJ2-4	CASSLLGENIQYF
TRBV27	TRBJ1-5	CASSPGTVKGDGPQHF
TRBV19	TRBJ1-5	CASSSKGDSGTGWQPQHF
TRBV6-2/TRBV6-3	TRBJ1-5	CASSYETGTVNQPQHF
TRBV5-4	TRBJ2-1	CASRPEPREGEQFF
TRBV12-3/TRBV12-4	TRBJ2-3	CASSPLWETSGRAGDTQYF
TRBV6-5	TRBJ1-2	CASSLTPSGAGGYTF
TRBV5-1	TRBJ2-1	CTSIPGSGEYNEQFF
TRBV4-1	TRBJ2-2	CASSQERVGPSWTGELFF
TRBV28	TRBJ1-5	CATVKVGQGVGRPQHF
TRBV4-1	TRBJ2-7	CASSQGLAGVRDEQYF
TRBV3-1	TRBJ2-7	CASSQAERNYEQYF
TRBV7-3	TRBJ2-1	CASSLDGGTGEQFF
TRBV7-2	TRBJ2-1	CASSLGQGPYNEQFF
TRBV15	TRBJ2-3	CATSKDLTDTQYF
TRBV4-1	TRBJ2-4	CASSQGLAELLAKNIQYF
TRBV30	TRBJ1-2	CAWSPIQGSRNYGYTF
TRBV30	TRBJ1-1	CAWSVWNTEAFF
TRBV20-1	TRBJ2-1	CSAPTQAEQFF
TRBV10-3	TRBJ2-2	CAINRDSTGELFF
TRBV12-3/TRBV12-4	TRBJ1-4	CASSLIGGEKLFF
TRBV18	TRBJ1-1	CASSHLKGIGTEAFF
TRBV27	TRBJ2-7	CASTAAAGYEQYF
TRBV6-2/TRBV6-3	TRBJ2-3	CASGLAGVEDTQYF
TRBV7-2	TRBJ2-7	CASSRYPGLAYEQYF
TRBV6-1	TRBJ2-7	CASSPTRDLRDEQYF
TRBV7-9	TRBJ1-1	CASRGLGNSETEAFF
TRBV7-2	TRBJ2-2	CASNSGSYSGELFF
TRBV5-6	TRBJ2-5	CASSLIAGLAGGETQYF
TRBV28	TRBJ1-1	CASRRKNRGREAFF
TRBV7-6	TRBJ2-1	CASSLAYLNQEQFF
TRBV20-1	TRBJ1-2	CSARGGENGYTF
TRBV7-9	TRBJ2-6	CASSLAHGTGISSGANVLTF
TRBV5-4	TRBJ1-5	CASSVGPGNAQPQHF
TRBV10-3	TRBJ1-2	CAISPILRQGNYGYTF
TRBV7-3	TRBJ2-3	CASSQTSDHTQYF
TRBV6-8	TRBJ2-1	CASSYSTSGAYNEQFF
TRBV7-2	TRBJ1-5	CASSLGSPRQTQHF
TRBV20-1	TRBJ2-1	CSAIPTSGFDNEQFF
TRBV6-2/TRBV6-3	TRBJ1-1	CASSYGHGYGANTEAFF
TRBV7-3	TRBJ1-2	CARGPEQHYGYTF